This T cell receptor (beta chain) is drawn from a study of cytomegalovirus exposure and HLA in healthy donors. CDR1 and CDR2 (germline): MNHEY, SMNVEV (reference sequence). V shed 2 bases, J shed 6 bases, and the junction held 2 bases outside the gene matches. The CDR3 has 15 amino acids. The PCR employed 60 Vbeta primers together with 13 Jbeta primers. Profiled with immunoSEQ multiplex PCR; TCRdb holds only in-frame clones, not every one. The repertoire holds 95,000 to 150,000 clones, with more than 60% as singletons. The chain has TRBV27 and TRBJ2-2; 11 bases are shared with TRBD2. Sequenced input: PBMCs. The clonotype was recovered from a woman between 40 and 50 years old in good health and CMV-seropositive. CDR3 protein: CASSLLAGGPGELFF. DNA for the CDR3: TGTGCCAGCAGTTTACTAGCGGGGGGTCCCGGGGAGCTGTTTTTT.